Presented here are 2 T cell receptor beta chains from one specimen sequenced in a study of cytomegalovirus exposure and HLA in healthy donors. It was with 60 Vbeta and 13 Jbeta primers that the PCR ran. Generated by immunoSEQ multiplex PCR, the TCRdb table keeps only in-frame clones and is missing some. Of hundreds of thousands of clones in the sample, 60% to 80% were seen once. Sequencing used PBMCs. The source of these receptors is a male donor in good health and CMV-seronegative.

This chain links TRBV19 with TRBJ1-5; D is unresolved. The V end was cut by 7 bases, the J end by 3 bases, with 13 bases between. The CDR3 length is 14 residues. Germline CDR1 reads LNHDA; CDR2 reads SQIVND (reference sequence). The CDR3, as DNA: TGTGCCAGTACCCGGCGGGCTTACAATCAGCCCCAGCATTTT. Amino acid sequence: CASTRRAYNQPQHF.

The chain recombines TRBV7-2 with TRBJ2-5; TRBD2 matches 12 bases. Trimming removed 1 base from V and 5 bases from J; junction bases left unmatched: 8. In germline, CDR1 is SGHTA, CDR2 FQGNSA. CDR3 length equals 17 residues. DNA for the CDR3: TGTGCCAGCAGCTTAGAAGGGCGACTAGCGGGAGTTGAGACCCAGTACTTC. Its protein product is CASSLEGRLAGVETQYF.